Listed below are T cell receptor beta chains from one sample, sequenced in a study of human T cells and chemical hapten exposure. In TCRdb, the RACE reads were re-called with MiXCR into one record per CDR3 protein. The table shows about 110,000 distinct CDR3 sequences, with about a tenth occurring only once. Material: whole blood, obtained in connection with sensitization to the hapten diphenylcyclopropenone (DPC). The receptors come from a woman aged 40 to 49 with alopecia areata. Some clones in this sample may be carry-over from other donors' samples. Each CDR3 is given with its conserved first and last residue. D genes are given only for firm matches. Not all rows give a size; the values are once, few, many and, for expanded clones, a class.

d_gene	abundance	j_gene	v_gene	CDR3aa	CDR3nt
TRBD2	few	TRBJ2-7	TRBV6-6	CASSASGGPYEQYF	TGTGCCAGCAGTGCTAGCGGGGGGCCCTACGAGCAGTACTTC
.	.	TRBJ1-2	TRBV29-1	CSVVEGVYGYTF	TGCAGCGTTGTGGAGGGAGTCTATGGCTACACCTTC
.	few	TRBJ2-5	TRBV5-1	CASSLEGKTQYF	TGCGCCAGCAGCTTGGAGGGGAAGACCCAGTACTTC
.	few	TRBJ1-1	TRBV10-3	CAIGARGDTEAFF	TGTGCCATCGGTGCTAGAGGGGACACTGAAGCTTTCTTT
.	.	TRBJ2-7	TRBV20-1	CSASSQNGHEQYF	TGCAGTGCTAGTTCCCAGAACGGGCACGAGCAGTACTTC
TRBD2	few	TRBJ2-3	TRBV5-1	CASSLSEGGRDTQYF	TGCGCCAGCAGCTTGAGCGAGGGAGGGAGAGATACGCAGTATTTT
.	.	TRBJ2-7	TRBV7-9	CASSPTSGTSVYEQYF	TGTGCCAGCAGCCCGACCTCCGGGACGTCGGTCTACGAGCAGTACTTC
.	many	TRBJ2-5	TRBV7-2	CASSLARSETQYF	TGTGCCAGCAGCTTAGCGCGTTCGGAGACCCAGTACTTC
.	many	TRBJ1-6	TRBV28	CASTLLGNQGGSPLHF	TGTGCCAGCACATTACTCGGGAACCAGGGCGGTTCACCCCTCCACTTT
TRBD1	many	TRBJ1-4	TRBV12-3/TRBV12-4	CASRRPGQGQEKLFF	TGTGCCAGCAGGCGTCCGGGACAGGGCCAGGAAAAACTGTTTTTT
.	few	TRBJ1-4	TRBV10-3	CAISTGMGDGEKLFF	TGTGCCATCAGCACAGGGATGGGTGATGGAGAAAAACTGTTTTTT
TRBD1	.	TRBJ1-4	TRBV27	CASSFSRQGVEKLFF	TGTGCCAGCAGTTTTTCTCGACAGGGTGTCGAAAAACTGTTTTTT
TRBD1	.	TRBJ2-1	TRBV2	CATTGGTYNEQFF	TGTGCCACGACAGGGGGCACCTACAATGAGCAGTTCTTC
.	many	TRBJ2-3	TRBV19	CASSMGRGATQYF	TGTGCCAGTAGTATGGGTAGGGGGGCTACGCAGTATTTT
.	few	TRBJ2-7	TRBV29-1	CSVAGDRYEQYF	TGCAGCGTTGCAGGGGATCGGTACGAGCAGTACTTC
TRBD2	many	TRBJ2-5	TRBV3-1	CASSQAGRPGLGQYF	TGTGCCAGCAGCCAAGCGGGCCGTCCGGGACTAGGACAGTACTTC
TRBD1	.	TRBJ1-6	TRBV20-1	CSAREDDREGSPLHF	TGCAGTGCTAGAGAAGACGACAGGGAAGGGTCACCCCTCCACTTT
TRBD1	many	TRBJ2-7	TRBV27	CASSPTSDRGHHYEQYF	TGTGCCAGCAGTCCTACCTCCGACAGGGGGCACCACTACGAGCAGTACTTC
TRBD1	many	TRBJ1-1	TRBV28	CASSKPTGPTEAFF	TGTGCCAGCAGTAAACCGACAGGGCCCACTGAAGCTTTCTTT
.	many	TRBJ2-3	TRBV7-6	CASSIGGPGTQYF	TGTGCCAGCAGCATAGGGGGGCCCGGTACGCAGTATTTT
.	.	TRBJ1-5	TRBV10-3	CAITMDLNQPQHF	TGTGCCATCACCATGGACCTCAATCAGCCCCAGCATTTT
.	few	TRBJ1-6	TRBV4-3	CASSPYLDKTPLHF	TGCGCCAGCAGCCCTTATTTAGACAAGACACCCCTCCACTTT
.	few	TRBJ1-5	TRBV6-5	CASSRDPNQPQHF	TGTGCCAGCAGCAGGGACCCAAATCAGCCCCAGCATTTT
TRBD2	few	TRBJ2-3	TRBV7-9	CASSRTSGGADTQYF	TGTGCCAGCAGCCGGACTAGCGGGGGGGCTGATACGCAGTATTTT
.	many	TRBJ1-3	TRBV29-1	CSVVAGNTIYF	TGCAGCGTTGTCGCAGGAAACACCATATATTTT
.	.	TRBJ1-6	TRBV6-6	CASSHPDSRSYNSPLHF	TGTGCCAGCAGTCATCCCGACAGCCGCTCCTATAATTCACCCCTCCACTTT
TRBD2	many	TRBJ2-5	TRBV6-2/TRBV6-3	CASRPRLAGGQETQYF	TGTGCCAGCAGACCCCGACTAGCGGGGGGGCAAGAGACCCAGTACTTC
.	few	TRBJ2-4	TRBV15	CATSRDLGTNIQYF	TGTGCCACCAGCAGAGATCTCGGAACCAACATTCAGTACTTC
TRBD1	many	TRBJ2-7	TRBV5-1	CASSSKRDRSSYEQYF	TGCGCCAGCAGCTCGAAAAGGGACAGGAGCTCCTACGAGCAGTACTTC
TRBD1	many	TRBJ1-2	TRBV7-3	CASSPGDSRINYGYTF	TGTGCCAGCAGCCCTGGGGACAGTCGAATTAACTATGGCTACACCTTC
.	.	TRBJ2-4	TRBV12-3/TRBV12-4	CASRLGQSKNIQYF	TGTGCCAGCAGACTCGGACAGAGCAAAAACATTCAGTACTTC
.	many	TRBJ2-3	TRBV27	CASSITREAHTQYF	TGTGCCAGCAGTATAACCCGTGAGGCCCATACGCAGTATTTT
TRBD1	many	TRBJ1-3	TRBV12-3/TRBV12-4	CASSPGTGERNTIYF	TGTGCCAGCAGTCCCGGGACAGGGGAGCGAAACACCATATATTTT
.	many	TRBJ1-5	TRBV4-2	CASSIGVQNNQPQHF	TGTGCCAGCTCCATAGGGGTACAAAACAATCAGCCCCAGCATTTT
.	.	TRBJ2-3	TRBV21-1	CASSARTLSTDTQYF	TGTGCCAGCAGCGCCCGGACTCTTAGCACAGATACGCAGTATTTT
.	.	TRBJ2-3	TRBV11-3	CASSAGEKQYF	TGTGCCAGCTCAGCCGGAGAGAAGCAGTATTTT
.	few	TRBJ2-4	TRBV9	CASSASWGKNIQYF	TGTGCCAGCAGCGCCTCCTGGGGCAAAAACATTCAGTACTTC
.	many	TRBJ2-3	TRBV27	CASSPRTASTDTQYF	TGTGCCAGCAGTCCCCGGACAGCTAGCACAGATACGCAGTATTTT
.	.	TRBJ1-2	TRBV10-3	CAISETFYGYTF	TGTGCCATCAGTGAAACCTTTTATGGCTACACCTTC
.	many	TRBJ2-1	TRBV20-1	CSAPRIYNEQFF	TGCAGTGCTCCCCGCATTTACAATGAGCAGTTCTTC
.	few	TRBJ2-1	TRBV6-2/TRBV6-3	CASSYYPGVLTNYTGQFF	TGTGCCAGCAGTTACTACCCAGGGGTCCTCACCAACTACACTGGGCAGTTCTTC
.	few	TRBJ2-1	TRBV11-2	CASSLSSPLADEQFF	TGTGCCAGCAGCTTATCGTCCCCCTTGGCGGATGAGCAGTTCTTC
TRBD1	.	TRBJ1-3	TRBV4-1	CASSSSGTGAFSSGNTIYF	TGCGCCAGCAGCTCCTCCGGGACAGGAGCTTTCAGCTCTGGAAACACCATATATTTT
.	.	TRBJ2-5	TRBV7-2	CASSFGGAQETQYF	TGTGCCAGCAGCTTTGGGGGAGCCCAAGAGACCCAGTACTTC
.	many	TRBJ2-7	TRBV5-1	CASSLVVNGGNEQYF	TGCGCCAGCAGCTTAGTCGTTAACGGGGGAAACGAGCAGTACTTC
.	many	TRBJ1-2	TRBV5-4	CATSGGYGYTF	TGTGCCACTTCGGGGGGGTATGGCTACACCTTC
.	many	TRBJ1-1	TRBV7-9	CASSLLLTVRGDTEAFF	TGTGCCAGCAGCTTATTACTCACAGTTAGGGGAGACACTGAAGCTTTCTTT
.	.	TRBJ2-2	TRBV7-9	CASSVTGTTNTGELFF	TGTGCCAGCAGCGTCACCGGGACAACGAACACCGGGGAGCTGTTTTTT
.	.	TRBJ1-4	TRBV6-1	CATQTMANEKLFF	TGTGCCACCCAGACAATGGCTAATGAAAAACTGTTTTTT
.	many	TRBJ2-1	TRBV5-6	CASSWGTFPSNEQFF	TGTGCCAGCAGCTGGGGGACTTTCCCATCCAATGAGCAGTTCTTC
.	few	TRBJ2-3	TRBV7-9	CALEVPDTQYF	TGTGCATTGGAGGTCCCAGATACGCAGTATTTT
.	many	TRBJ2-5	TRBV7-2	CASSLGASKETQYF	TGTGCCAGCAGCTTAGGGGCCTCGAAAGAGACCCAGTACTTC
TRBD1	few	TRBJ1-3	TRBV4-1	CASSQDRQGYRNTIYF	TGCGCCAGCAGCCAAGACCGACAGGGATACCGAAACACCATATATTTT
.	many	TRBJ2-5	TRBV4-2	CASSLRLGETQYF	TGTGCCAGCAGCCTCCGCCTGGGGGAGACCCAGTACTTC
.	many	TRBJ2-3	TRBV19	CASSVLVQVDTQYF	TGTGCCAGTAGTGTCCTAGTCCAAGTGGATACGCAGTATTTT